These 14 T cell receptor beta chains share one sample of origin, sequenced in a study of Ad26.COV2.S vaccination and SARS-CoV-2 variants. Produced via immunoSEQ multiplex PCR; TCRdb's table is partial and in-frame only. Among around 450,000 clones listed, about 92% were seen once. Treatment specified: over 15 received Ad26.COV2.S at low or high dose, single or two shots; five or six received placebo; per-sample allocation not given. On day 63 after the first injection, vaccine and placebo recipients gave samples. Sequenced here: peripheral blood, sampled in a trial of Ad26.COV2.S vaccine versus placebo. The origin of the receptors is a person aged 18-60 years who received the Ad26.COV2.S COVID-19 vaccine or a placebo.

The chain is built from TRBV9 and TRBJ1-1, with a tentative D call TRBD1 (6 bases). Germline CDR1 SGDLS, CDR2 YYNGEE. This CDR3 contains 14 residues. V dropped 4 bases and J dropped 0 bases, with 10 bases sitting between them. The CDR3 spells CASSLRTVNTEAFF. CDR3 in DNA: TGTGCCAGCAGCCTCCGGACAGTGAACACTGAAGCTTTCTTT.

The V and J genes are TRBV7-8 and TRBJ1-5; a weak D match, TRBD1 (5 bases). With 1 base removed from V and 7 bases from J, the gap between germline ends came to 14 bases. This CDR3 region has 15 residues. The V gene's germline CDR1 is SGHVS and CDR2 FQNEAQ. In nucleotides, the CDR3 is TGTGCCAGCAGCTTAGGTTTCCAGGGAGGACAGCCCCAGCATTTT. Its translation is CASSLGFQGGQPQHF.

The chain combines TRBV7-3 with TRBJ2-3; D possibly matches TRBD1 or TRBD2 (6 bases each). V was shortened by 5 bases and J by 6 bases, with 21 bases between the two germline ends. The CDR3 is 16 amino acids. From germline, CDR1 is SGHTA and CDR2 FQGTGA. CDR3 sequence: CASSPGVAAKGDTQYF. In nucleotides, the CDR3 is TGTGCCAGCAGCCCAGGGGTAGCGGCTAAGGGGGATACGCAGTATTTT.

This chain connects TRBV3-1 (or the pseudogene TRBV3-2) to TRBJ1-6; tentative D call: TRBD1 (6 bases). There are 15 residues in the CDR3. The germline V gene has CDR1 LGHDT and CDR2 YNNKEL (reference sequence). Trimming pared 1 base from V and 11 bases from J, leaving 15 bases between. CDR3 DNA: TGTGCCAGCAGCCAAGTGTGGTCGGGGACAACACCCCTCCACTTT. This codes for CASSQVWSGTTPLHF.

This chain uses TRBV2 with TRBJ2-1, with TRBD2 matching over 7 bases. V gave up 8 bases and J gave up 4 bases; unmatched junction bases: 5. There are 13 residues in the CDR3. The germline V gene encodes CDR1 SNHLY and CDR2 FYNNEI. The CDR3 sequence is CASEASGYNEQFF. The CDR3 region has the DNA TGTGCCAGCGAAGCTAGCGGTTACAATGAGCAGTTCTTC.

Points on this clone: An end of the junction does not agree with germline; a read error may underlie this. The V call is TRBV6-5, the J call TRBJ2-7; TRBD2 aligns across 14 bases. The CDR3 runs to 16 residues. Per germline, CDR1 MNHEY and CDR2 SVGAGI. Here the CDR3 reads CASTYRTSGRKYEQYF. CDR3 nucleotides: TGTGCCAGCACTTACAGGACTAGCGGGAGGAAGTACGAGCAGTACTTC.

The chain is built from TRBV7-6 and TRBJ2-1, with D possibly TRBD2 on 5 matching bases. The CDR3 extends over 12 amino acids. The V gene's germline CDR1 is SGHVS and CDR2 FNYEAQ. V was pared by 3 bases and J by 6 bases, with 6 bases between. The CDR3 coding sequence is TGTGCCAGCAGCTTCACTAGCAATGAGCAGTTCTTC. Protein: CASSFTSNEQFF.

The J gene is TRBJ2-3, the V gene TRBV7-8; TRBD2 agrees at 10 bases. This CDR3 has 17 residues. Germline V gene sequence: CDR1 SGHVS, CDR2 FQNEAQ. J was trimmed by 3 bases and V by 5 bases; bases with no gene match: 11. Here the CDR3 DNA reads TGTGCCAGCAGCACCCGCCCTAGCGGGAGCGGTACAGATACGCAGTATTTT. It is translated as CASSTRPSGSGTDTQYF.

The chain uses TRBV30 and TRBJ2-2; TRBD2 agrees at 11 bases. V trimming: 1 base; J trimming: 3 bases; junction bases outside the gene matches: 4. The germline CDR1 and CDR2 sequences are GTSNPN and SVGIG (reference sequence). The CDR3 loop spans 16 amino acids. DNA for the CDR3: TGTGCCTGGAGTGGCACTAGCGGGAGAGACACCGGGGAGCTGTTTTTT. Its translation: CAWSGTSGRDTGELFF.

The CDR3 coding sequence is TGTGCCAGCCTGACTAGCGGAACTTACGAGCAGTACTTC. Encoded protein: CASLTSGTYEQYF. The chain recombines TRBV12-3 or TRBV12-4 with TRBJ2-7; 9 bases map to TRBD2. Trimming cost V 8 bases and J 4 bases; bases outside gene matches: 6. The CDR3 runs 13 residues.

This clone appeared a single time. The chain is built from TRBV19 and TRBJ2-3; maybe TRBD2 (6 bases). Germline V gene lookup returns CDR1 LNHDA and CDR2 SQIVND (reference sequence). Deletions cut 7 bases from V and 1 base from J, with 15 bases between. This CDR3 has 15 residues. The CDR3 sequence: CASTRLVAGTDTQYF. The CDR3 bases are TGTGCCAGTACCCGACTCGTAGCGGGCACAGATACGCAGTATTTT.

This clone was observed once. The J gene is TRBJ2-1, the V gene TRBV2, with TRBD2 identical over 8 bases. The CDR3 consists of 15 residues. The trim removed 5 bases at V and 2 bases at J, leaving 5 bases unmatched. CDR1 SNHLY and CDR2 FYNNEI come from the germline V gene. The DNA of the CDR3 is TGTGCCAGCAGTCCGACTAGCGCACCCTACAATGAGCAGTTCTTC. It is translated as CASSPTSAPYNEQFF.

This clone has a single count. The genes are TRBV28 and TRBJ2-3; D is unresolved. V was trimmed by 6 bases and J by 2 bases, leaving 9 bases between them. The CDR3 totals 13 residues. Germline loops: CDR1 MDHEN, CDR2 SYDVKM. The CDR3 protein is CASRRRPTDTQYF. The CDR3 DNA sequence: TGTGCCAGCAGACGAAGACCCACAGATACGCAGTATTTT.

This clone was found once. The chain combines TRBV7-9 with TRBJ1-2; 7 bases agree with TRBD1. Losses at the gene ends were 4 bases for V and 7 bases for J; bases not matched to a gene: 9. The CDR3 contains 14 residues. In germline, CDR1 is SEHNR, CDR2 FQNEAQ (reference sequence). The DNA of the CDR3 is TGTGCCAGCAGCTCCTCGCCCAGGGGGGGTGGCTACACCTTC. The encoded protein is CASSSSPRGGGYTF.